This T cell receptor beta chain was identified during a study of cytomegalovirus exposure and HLA in healthy donors. V lost 3 bases, J lost 2 bases, and 4 bases stayed unmatched. The CDR3 extends over 14 amino acids. The germline CDR1 and CDR2 sequences are KGHSH and LQKENI. PCR involved 60 Vbeta and 13 Jbeta primers. Profiled with immunoSEQ multiplex PCR; TCRdb holds only in-frame clones, not every one. The table has roughly 180,000 clones, around 80% seen once; the top ten hold less than 3%. With respect to this clone: Its antigen is unknown.

Points from the study as a whole: Rarity held for most TCR sequences, but there were some public TCRs that occurred in many donors. The presence/absence work took it that sequencing depth was about the same across donors.

The receptor comes from a female donor in good health and CMV-seronegative. Sequencing was done on a sample of PBMCs. J is TRBJ2-7 and V is TRBV18, with 7 bases that match TRBD2. CDR3 coding DNA: TGTGCCAGCTCACCTGGGGGAGGGCCCTACGAGCAGTACTTC. As protein: CASSPGGGPYEQYF.